These 23 T cell receptor beta chains were all obtained from the same sample, sequenced in a study of sequential checkpoint blockade in melanoma. As for treatment: randomized to nivolumab then ipilimumab (arm A) or the reverse (arm B). Assay used: immunoSEQ multiplex PCR; TCRdb lists only in-frame clones, some missing. In the table there are about 13,000 clones, 27% of which are singletons. The starting material was tumor tissue (inferred from file names), obtained from a patient given nivolumab and ipilimumab in sequence. The source of these receptors is a human donor with melanoma.

This chain connects TRBV15 to TRBJ2-3; 12 nucleotides match TRBD2. CDR1 is LNHNV, CDR2 YYDKDF, per germline (reference sequence). Trimming at V came to 3 bases and at J to 5 bases, leaving 9 bases not matched to a gene. This CDR3 spans 17 amino acids. The CDR3 sequence is CATSSKLAGGRLDTQYF. The DNA for the CDR3 is TGTGCCACCAGCAGTAAACTAGCGGGGGGTCGGCTAGATACGCAGTATTTT.

This sequence joins TRBV15 and TRBJ2-3; D perhaps matches TRBD2 (8 bases). Germline assignment: CDR1 LNHNV and CDR2 YYDKDF (reference sequence). The CDR3 totals 16 residues. V shed 4 bases and J shed 4 bases, with 18 bases lying between them. This CDR3 is CATSKGASGWADTQYF. Written as DNA, the CDR3 is TGTGCCACCAGCAAGGGGGCTAGCGGGTGGGCAGATACGCAGTATTTT. Full variable domain (outside the CDR3, taken from reference TRBV15 and TRBJ2-3): DAMVIQNPRYQVTQFGKPVTLSCSQTLNHNVMYWYQQKSSQAPKLLFHYYDKDFNNEADTPDNFQSRRPNTSFCFLDIRSPGLGDTAMYLCATSKGASGWADTQYFGPGTRLTVL.

This clone has only a few counts. V gene TRBV6-1 combines with J gene TRBJ2-7; D unclear. Per germline, CDR1 MNHNS and CDR2 SASEGT. This CDR3 has 15 residues. Trimming took 1 base from V and 1 from J, leaving 11 bases between them. Here the CDR3 reads CASSEGAVRSYEQYF. The CDR3 DNA reads TGTGCCAGCAGTGAAGGGGCGGTGCGGTCCTACGAGCAGTACTTC.

The chain recombines TRBV10-2 with TRBJ2-5; TRBD2 agrees at 15 bases. Germline CDR1 is WSHSY and CDR2 is SAAADI. V shed 6 bases and J 7 bases; nucleotides not matched to a gene: 6. CDR3 size: 15 residues. As DNA, the CDR3 is TGCGCCAGCAGCTCGGGACTAGCGGGAGGAGGGACCCAGTACTTC. This gives the protein CASSSGLAGGGTQYF.

The V call is TRBV14, the J call TRBJ1-3, with D possibly being TRBD1 (5 bases). This CDR3 is built from 17 residues. V gave up 5 bases and J gave up 3 bases, with 20 bases separating them. Germline values: CDR1 SGHDN, CDR2 FVKESK. The CDR3 loop is CASSYGHFSYIGNTIYF. CDR3 in DNA: TGTGCCAGCAGCTACGGACATTTCTCCTATATTGGAAACACCATATATTTT.

The chain joins TRBV11-3 to TRBJ1-1, with 9 positions matching TRBD1. V lost 4 bases and J lost 3; bases outside the gene matches: 6. This CDR3 region has 15 residues. Germline CDR1 SGHNT, CDR2 YENEEA. The CDR3 sequence is CASSSSDRGDTEAFF. DNA for the CDR3: TGTGCCAGCAGCTCCTCCGACAGGGGGGACACTGAAGCTTTCTTT.

This clone was detected only a few times. At one end the junction does not follow the germline gene, possibly because of a read error. V usage is TRBV6-8 and J usage is TRBJ2-3, with TRBD1 matching over 8 bases. Germline V lookup: CDR1 MNHGY, CDR2 SAAAGT. This CDR3 has 16 amino acids. This CDR3 reads CAISPIDRGWEDTQYF. The CDR3 DNA reads as TGTGCCATCAGTCCCATTGACAGGGGCTGGGAAGATACGCAGTATTTT.

This clone turned up a few times. This rearrangement joins TRBV29-1 to TRBJ2-3; possibly TRBD1 or TRBD2 for D (5 bases each). The CDR3 contains 12 residues. V was shortened by 1 base and J by 4 bases, with 6 bases between the two germline ends. Germline lookup yields CDR1 SQVTM and CDR2 ANQGSEA. CDR3 sequence reads: CSVEGGADTQYF. The DNA for the CDR3 is TGCAGCGTTGAAGGAGGGGCAGATACGCAGTATTTT.

In nucleotides, the CDR3 is TGTGCCAGCAGCCTGACAGGGCTCCAAGAGACCCAGTACTTC. This encodes CASSLTGLQETQYF. This chain links TRBV11-3 with TRBJ2-5, with 7 bases lining up with TRBD1. CDR1 and CDR2 (germline): SGHNT, YENEEA. V lost 5 bases, J lost 1 base, and 4 bases stayed unmatched. This CDR3 is 14 amino acids long.

This chain links TRBV14 with TRBJ2-1, with TRBD1 as a possible D gene (6 bases). Trimming shortened V by 3 bases and J by 4 bases, and 7 bases separated the two germline ends. The length of the CDR3 is 13 residues. Per the germline V gene, CDR1 is SGHDN and CDR2 is FVKESK. CDR3 sequence: CASSQDSYNEQFF. The CDR3 region has the DNA TGTGCCAGCAGCCAGGACAGTTACAATGAGCAGTTCTTC.

Sample share makes this clone medium-sized. This chain links TRBV19 with TRBJ2-7, with 10 bases that match TRBD1. The CDR3 consists of 13 residues. V shed 5 bases, J shed 5 bases, and the junction held 3 bases outside the gene matches. CDR1 is LNHDA and CDR2 is SQIVND in the germline V gene (reference sequence). CDR3 nucleotides: TGTGCCAGTAGTCCGGGGACAGGGGACGAGCAGTACTTC. Protein product: CASSPGTGDEQYF.

The table lists this clone with a few counts. The chain couples TRBV6-8 to TRBJ2-7; D uncertain. Germline loops: CDR1 MNHGY, CDR2 SAAAGT. V shed 5 bases and J shed 2 bases, with 13 bases lying between them. This CDR3 has 14 residues. The DNA of the CDR3 is TGTGCCAGCAGTGGTGACTCGGCACCCTACGAGCAGTACTTC. Protein product: CASSGDSAPYEQYF.

CDR3 loop: CASSPPTNYEQYF. The CDR3 DNA reads as TGTGCCAGCAGCCCCCCGACTAATTACGAGCAGTACTTC. The rearrangement joins TRBV28 to TRBJ2-7; weak D call: TRBD2 (5 bases). The V end was cut by 6 bases, the J end by 4 bases, with 13 bases between. Looked up from germline, CDR1 is MDHEN and CDR2 is SYDVKM. The CDR3 runs 13 residues.

The gene calls are TRBV19 and TRBJ2-3; perhaps D is TRBD1 or TRBD2 (5 bases each). With 5 bases removed from V and 0 bases from J, the gap between germline ends came to 12 bases. Germline values: CDR1 LNHDA, CDR2 SQIVND (reference sequence). This CDR3 has 15 amino acids. CDR3 amino acids: CASSSGTTSTDTQYF. The CDR3 nucleotides read TGTGCCAGTAGTTCCGGGACCACAAGCACAGATACGCAGTATTTT.

The chain joins TRBV19 to TRBJ1-5, with a possible D match to TRBD1 (6 bases). V lost 5 bases, J lost 0 bases, and 14 bases lay in between. The CDR3 contains 16 residues. The V gene's germline CDR1 is LNHDA and CDR2 SQIVND (reference sequence). CDR3 in DNA: TGTGCCAGTAGTCCCAGGACAGTTTATAGCAATCAGCCCCAGCATTTT. Amino acid sequence: CASSPRTVYSNQPQHF.

This clone occurred many times. This rearrangement joins TRBV11-3 to TRBJ1-2, with unresolved D. The CDR3 runs 15 residues. V was shortened by 7 bases and J by 0 bases, with 15 bases between the two germline ends. Germline V gene data show CDR1 as SGHNT and CDR2 as YENEEA. CDR3 loop: CASNPLGKANYGYTF. The CDR3 nucleotides are TGTGCCAGCAACCCCCTCGGTAAAGCTAACTATGGCTACACCTTC.

This clone was detected ten times or more. J is TRBJ1-1 and V is TRBV9, with D perhaps matching TRBD1 (5 bases). Germline V gene lookup returns CDR1 SGDLS and CDR2 YYNGEE. The CDR3 has 12 residues. V lost 5 bases and J lost 11, with 16 bases in between. The DNA for the CDR3 is TGTGCCAGCAGTGAAGCGGGACGGGAGGCTTTCTTT. This sequence encodes CASSEAGREAFF.

In regard to this clone: The junction departs from germline at one end; a sequencing error may be responsible. The chain has TRBV6-8 and TRBJ2-1; 9 positions agree with TRBD2. The CDR3 covers 16 residues. The germline V gene has CDR1 MNHGY and CDR2 SAAAGT. The chain's CDR3 is CASSDSRLAGNNEQFF. The CDR3 DNA reads TGTGCCAGCAGTGACTCTCGGCTAGCGGGAAACAATGAGCAGTTCTTC.

Only a few counts were recorded for this clone. CDR3 DNA: TGTGCCACCAGCAGAGGACTCGGAAGTGGGGAAAAACTGTTTTTT. Translated: CATSRGLGSGEKLFF. The V gene is TRBV15, the J gene TRBJ1-4, with unresolved D. The CDR3 totals 15 residues. Between the trimmed V and J ends, which lost 1 base and 8 bases, there was a span of 14 bases. Germline CDR1 and CDR2: LNHNV and YYDKDF (reference sequence).

In regard to this clone: The junction and the germline gene differ at one end; a read error may be behind it. The chain uses TRBV19 and TRBJ1-5; D may be TRBD1 (6 bases). CDR3 length: 16 amino acids. Germline V gene data show CDR1 as LNHDA and CDR2 as SQIVND (reference sequence). The CDR3 nucleotides read TGTGCCAGTAGTTCAGACCCAGGGGTTAGCGATCAGCCCCAGCATTTT. It encodes CASSSDPGVSDQPQHF.

This chain links TRBV10-2 with TRBJ2-2; tentative D call: TRBD2 (5 bases). CDR1 WSHSY and CDR2 SAAADI come from the germline V gene. The CDR3 is made up of 14 amino acids. With 5 bases removed from V and 4 bases from J, the gap between germline ends came to 11 bases. The DNA of the CDR3 is TGCGCCAGCAGTTCAGGAGGTAGCACCGGGGAGCTGTTTTTT. This sequence encodes CASSSGGSTGELFF.

This clone was found a few times. The chain has TRBV28 and TRBJ2-7; 7 bases are a match to TRBD1. V lost 5 bases, J lost 2 bases, and 12 bases stayed unmatched. Germline CDR1 is MDHEN and CDR2 is SYDVKM. CDR3 length equals 16 residues. DNA of the CDR3: TGTGCCAGCAGTACTAACCGGGACAGTCAAACCTACGAGCAGTACTTC. Amino acids: CASSTNRDSQTYEQYF.

This clone is medium-sized by share. The V gene is TRBV28, the J gene TRBJ2-3; TRBD1 matches at 7 bases. Trimming cost V 3 bases and J 1 base; bases outside gene matches: 7. The CDR3 extends over 16 amino acids. Germline values: CDR1 MDHEN, CDR2 SYDVKM. The CDR3 DNA sequence: TGTGCCAGCAGTTTTACCGACAGGGATCGCACAGATACGCAGTATTTT. It encodes CASSFTDRDRTDTQYF.